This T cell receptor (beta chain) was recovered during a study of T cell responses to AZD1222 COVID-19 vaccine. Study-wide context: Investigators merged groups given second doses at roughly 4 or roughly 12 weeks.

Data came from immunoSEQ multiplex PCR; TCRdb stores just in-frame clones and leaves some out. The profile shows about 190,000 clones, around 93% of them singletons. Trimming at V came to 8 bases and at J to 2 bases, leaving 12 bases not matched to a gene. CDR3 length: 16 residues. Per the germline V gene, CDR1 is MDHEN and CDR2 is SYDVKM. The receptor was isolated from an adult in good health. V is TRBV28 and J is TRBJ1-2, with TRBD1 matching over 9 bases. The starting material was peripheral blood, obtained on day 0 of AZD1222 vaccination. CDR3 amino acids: CASVGRAGTGNYGYTF. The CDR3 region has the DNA TGTGCCAGCGTGGGGAGAGCCGGGACAGGGAACTATGGCTACACCTTC.